The 12 T cell receptor beta chains given below trace back to one sample, sequenced in a study of T cell responses to AZD1222 COVID-19 vaccine. Profiled with immunoSEQ multiplex PCR; TCRdb holds only in-frame clones, not every one. Seen here are under 150,000 clones, around 88% observed once, and the top ten hold around 8.7%. The source was peripheral blood, collected on day 0 of AZD1222 vaccination. Receptor source: an adult in good health.

The genes are TRBV6-6 and TRBJ2-7; D gene uncertain. The V end was cut by 6 bases, the J end by 3 bases, with 9 bases between. From germline, CDR1 is MNHNY and CDR2 SVGAGI (reference sequence). The CDR3 is 12 amino acids. This CDR3 is CASSMGIYEQYF. The CDR3 DNA is TGTGCCAGCAGCATGGGAATCTACGAGCAGTACTTC.

This clone appeared once. The chain carries TRBV7-8 and TRBJ1-1, with D possibly matching TRBD1 (6 bases). V was clipped by 2 bases and J by 7 bases, with 14 bases between them. Germline CDR1 SGHVS, CDR2 FQNEAQ. CDR3 length equals 14 residues. DNA of the CDR3: TGTGCCAGCAGCTTATCGGAGGACAGCCGTGAAGCTTTCTTT. Its protein product is CASSLSEDSREAFF.

The genes are TRBV2 and TRBJ2-7; TRBD1 matches at 11 bases. This CDR3 region has 15 residues. Germline V gene data show CDR1 as SNHLY and CDR2 as FYNNEI. V dropped 1 base and J dropped 4; count of bases not matched to a gene: 3. The CDR3 loop is CASSEGGQGGYEQYF. The CDR3, as DNA: TGTGCCAGCAGTGAAGGGGGACAGGGGGGATACGAGCAGTACTTC.

The chain recombines TRBV24-1 with TRBJ2-7; 10 bases are shared with TRBD1. This CDR3 spans 15 amino acids. The ends lost 3 bases at V and 1 base at J; junction bases unmatched: 2. Germline loops: CDR1 KGHDR, CDR2 SFDVKD. The CDR3 is CATSDPGQGSYEQYF. CDR3 bases: TGTGCCACCAGTGATCCGGGACAGGGGTCCTACGAGCAGTACTTC.

This clone appeared once. The chain is built from TRBV6-5 and TRBJ1-2; 8 bases fit TRBD1. With 5 bases clipped from V and 8 bases from J, the junction kept 10 bases outside the gene matches. CDR3 length: 14 residues. Germline assignment: CDR1 MNHEY and CDR2 SVGAGI. The CDR3 bases are TGTGCCAGCAGTACCTTTTCCGACAGGGGAGGCTACACCTTC. Translation gives CASSTFSDRGGYTF.

The rearrangement uses TRBV6-2 or TRBV6-3 and TRBJ2-7, with 12 bases aligning to TRBD1. V gave up 6 bases and J gave up 7 bases; unmatched junction bases: 13. The germline V gene has CDR1 MNHEY and CDR2 SVGEGT. The CDR3 is 16 amino acids. CDR3 in DNA: TGTGCCAGCAGCCACGACGCGGGACAGGGGGCTGTGGAGCAGTACTTC. Its protein product is CASSHDAGQGAVEQYF.

This clone appeared a single time. V and J are TRBV28 and TRBJ2-1; D remains unclear. Germline CDR1 MDHEN, CDR2 SYDVKM. The CDR3 has 13 residues. Trimming pared 4 bases from V and 1 base from J, leaving 5 bases between. CDR3 nucleotide sequence: TGTGCCAGCAGTTATAGATCCTACAATGAGCAGTTCTTC. Residues: CASSYRSYNEQFF.

The V and J genes are TRBV28 and TRBJ1-3, with D unresolved. Trimming left V 8 bases short and J 2 bases short, with 16 bases between. The CDR3 runs to 15 residues. CDR1 MDHEN and CDR2 SYDVKM come from the germline V gene. CDR3 loop: CASRLSHLPGNTIYF. CDR3 coding DNA: TGTGCCAGCCGCCTCTCGCACCTTCCTGGAAACACCATATATTTT.

V gene TRBV6-6 combines with J gene TRBJ1-1; 8 bases are a match to TRBD1. CDR3 size: 15 residues. Germline values: CDR1 MNHNY, CDR2 SVGAGI (reference sequence). V trimming: 2 bases; J trimming: 7 bases; junction bases outside the gene matches: 9. CDR3 nucleotides: TGTGCCAGCAGTTACCCTTCAGGGGGCGCTGGTGAAGCTTTCTTT. The encoded protein is CASSYPSGGAGEAFF.

V usage is TRBV2 and J usage is TRBJ1-6, with 8 bases matching TRBD1. This CDR3 is built from 16 residues. After removal of 6 bases from V and 7 bases from J, the junction contained 11 bases not matched to a gene. Germline values: CDR1 SNHLY, CDR2 FYNNEI. CDR3 in amino acids: CASRRQGTGGNSPLHF. The CDR3 nucleotides are TGTGCCAGCAGGCGACAGGGGACTGGTGGGAATTCACCCCTCCACTTT.

The chain has TRBV5-4 and TRBJ2-5, with 14 bases fitting TRBD2. This CDR3 has 16 residues. V lost 4 bases and J lost 1; bases outside the gene matches: 3. CDR1 and CDR2 from the germline V gene are SGHNT and YYREEE (reference sequence). CDR3 protein: CASSAGLAGGQETQYF. CDR3 nucleotide sequence: TGTGCCAGCAGCGCCGGACTAGCGGGAGGCCAAGAGACCCAGTACTTC.

The chain is built from TRBV3-1 (or the pseudogene TRBV3-2) and TRBJ1-4; no definite D call. The CDR3 has 14 residues. Germline loops: CDR1 LGHDT, CDR2 YNNKEL (reference sequence). V lost 1 base to trimming and J lost 0 bases, with 3 bases between them. Here the CDR3 DNA reads TGTGCCAGCAGCCAAGTAACAACTAATGAAAAACTGTTTTTT. Translated, it gives CASSQVTTNEKLFF.